Sequencing of this T cell receptor (beta chain) was carried out in a study of metastatic and nonmetastatic thyroid tumors. Study overall: Across peripheral blood and tumor or nodule tissue samples taken from malignant and benign thyroid patients, the repertoires were compared with one another.

Through MiXCR, TCRdb re-clonotyped the PCR reads. Here the sample spans approximately 84,000 clones, about 15% being singletons. This clone was seen many times. Until they underwent thyroid surgery, no patient had received any treatment. This clonotype was sampled from a female donor with papillary thyroid cancer or a benign thyroid nodule (not recorded which). Some clones in this sample may be carry-over from other donors' samples. The sample consisted of blood.

The CDR3 protein is CASALAGYNEQFF. In DNA form, the CDR3 reads TGTGCCAGCGCGCTAGCGGGTTACAATGAGCAGTTCTTC. This chain uses TRBV9 with TRBJ2-1, with 8 nucleotides matching TRBD2. V gave up 7 bases and J gave up 4 bases; unmatched junction bases: 4. This CDR3 spans 13 amino acids. From germline, CDR1 is SGDLS and CDR2 YYNGEE. Variable domain in full (rest from reference TRBV9 and TRBJ2-1): DSGVTQTPKHLITATGQRVTLRCSPRSGDLSVYWYQQSLDQGLQFLIQYYNGEERAKGNILERFSAQQFPDLHSELNLSSLELGDSALYFCASALAGYNEQFFGPGTRLTVL.